The sequence of this TCR beta chain was determined in a study of cytomegalovirus exposure and HLA in healthy donors. The CDR3 is made up of 15 amino acids. Trimming took off 4 bases at V and 1 base at J, with 14 bases between the two ends. Germline V lookup: CDR1 SGHNT, CDR2 YYREEE (reference sequence). Amplification used 60 Vbeta primers and 13 Jbeta primers. Only in-frame clones appear in the TCRdb table, and some are missing; sequencing was by immunoSEQ multiplex PCR. Of some 200,000 clones listed, around 80% are singletons. The TCR comes from a middle-aged woman in good health and CMV-seronegative. Sequenced material: PBMCs. V usage is TRBV5-4 and J usage is TRBJ1-1, with D perhaps TRBD1 (5 bases). The chain's CDR3 is CASSNRQKTNTEAFF. CDR3 in DNA: TGTGCCAGCAGCAACAGACAGAAAACGAACACTGAAGCTTTCTTT.